A selection of T cell receptor beta chains follows, all from one sample in a study of CD8 T cells in ankylosing spondylitis. TCRdb recomputed calls from the 5' RACE reads with MiXCR, one row per CDR3 protein. The repertoire consists of roughly 490,000 distinct CDR3 sequences, with less than 6% occurring once and the leading ten covering under 4.5%. The specimen sequenced was blood, either unsorted or a sorted T cell fraction (not recorded which). The source is a male donor with ankylosing spondylitis. Each CDR3 is given with its conserved first and last residue. A D gene is named only where the DNA matches it firmly.

j_gene: TRBJ1-1; v_gene: TRBV5-1; d_gene: TRBD1; CDR3aa: CPSSLGTGNTEAFF
j_gene: TRBJ2-3; v_gene: TRBV6-2/TRBV6-3; d_gene: -; CDR3aa: CASSYGGNPDTQYF
j_gene: TRBJ2-7; v_gene: TRBV5-1; d_gene: -; CDR3aa: CASTEGLGPTYEQYF
j_gene: TRBJ2-5; v_gene: TRBV29-1; d_gene: TRBD1; CDR3aa: CSVGGTGQETQYF
j_gene: TRBJ2-3; v_gene: TRBV20-1; d_gene: -; CDR3aa: CSARDASGSTDTQYF
j_gene: TRBJ2-2; v_gene: TRBV20-1; d_gene: TRBD1; CDR3aa: CSAWDSGNTGELFF
j_gene: TRBJ2-3; v_gene: TRBV10-3; d_gene: -; CDR3aa: CAVTDRWSTDTQYF
j_gene: TRBJ2-2; v_gene: TRBV7-2; d_gene: -; CDR3aa: CASSLLGLSTGELFF
j_gene: TRBJ1-2; v_gene: TRBV4-2; d_gene: TRBD1; CDR3aa: CASSQPTGVGYTF
j_gene: TRBJ2-1; v_gene: TRBV5-1; d_gene: TRBD2; CDR3aa: CASSPRGGSNRRSSYNEQFF
j_gene: TRBJ1-2; v_gene: TRBV5-5; d_gene: -; CDR3aa: CASSPGSQKNYGYTF
j_gene: TRBJ2-7; v_gene: TRBV13; d_gene: TRBD2; CDR3aa: CASSLGTGGGTYEQYF
j_gene: TRBJ2-5; v_gene: TRBV18; d_gene: -; CDR3aa: CASSPGGVRETQYF
j_gene: TRBJ1-3; v_gene: TRBV5-5; d_gene: -; CDR3aa: CASSLGAASGNTIYF
j_gene: TRBJ1-3; v_gene: TRBV6-1; d_gene: TRBD1; CDR3aa: CASSADRGASGNTIYF
j_gene: TRBJ2-3; v_gene: TRBV4-3; d_gene: -; CDR3aa: CASSQRGFTDTQYF